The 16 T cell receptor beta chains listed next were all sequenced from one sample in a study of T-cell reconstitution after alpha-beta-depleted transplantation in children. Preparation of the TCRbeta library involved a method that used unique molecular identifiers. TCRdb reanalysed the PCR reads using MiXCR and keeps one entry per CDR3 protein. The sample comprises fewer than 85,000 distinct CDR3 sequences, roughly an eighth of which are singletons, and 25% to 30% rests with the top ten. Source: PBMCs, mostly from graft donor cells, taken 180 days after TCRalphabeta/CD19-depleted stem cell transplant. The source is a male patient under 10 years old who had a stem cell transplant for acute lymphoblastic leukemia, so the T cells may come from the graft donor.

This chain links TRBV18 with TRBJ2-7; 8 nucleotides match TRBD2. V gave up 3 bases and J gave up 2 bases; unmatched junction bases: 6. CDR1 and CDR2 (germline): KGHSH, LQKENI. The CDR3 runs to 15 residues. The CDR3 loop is CASSPGVAGTYEQYF. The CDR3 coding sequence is TGTGCCAGCTCACCGGGAGTAGCGGGGACCTACGAGCAGTACTTC. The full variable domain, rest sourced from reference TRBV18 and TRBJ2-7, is NAGVMQNPRHLVRRRGQEARLRCSPMKGHSHVYWYRQLPEEGLKFMVYLQKENIIDESGMPKERFSAEFPKEGPSILRIQQVVRGDSAAYFCASSPGVAGTYEQYFGPGTRLTVT.

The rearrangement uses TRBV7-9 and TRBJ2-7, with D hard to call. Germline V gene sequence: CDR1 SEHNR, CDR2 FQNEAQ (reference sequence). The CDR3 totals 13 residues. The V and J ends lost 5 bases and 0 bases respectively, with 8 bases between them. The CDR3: CASSTTPSYEQYF. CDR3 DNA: TGTGCCAGCAGCACGACACCCTCCTACGAGCAGTACTTC.

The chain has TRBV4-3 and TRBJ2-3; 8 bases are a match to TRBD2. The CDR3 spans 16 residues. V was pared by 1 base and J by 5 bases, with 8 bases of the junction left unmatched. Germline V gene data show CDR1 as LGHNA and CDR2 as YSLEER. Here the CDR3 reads CASSQGSGGGGDTQYF. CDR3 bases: TGCGCCAGCAGCCAAGGGTCCGGGGGGGGTGGAGATACGCAGTATTTT.

CDR3 nucleotides: TGCGCCAGCAGCTTGTGGTCGCGGGGCCCGAACACCGGGGAGCTGTTTTTT. Amino acid sequence: CASSLWSRGPNTGELFF. The J gene is TRBJ2-2, the V gene TRBV5-1; TRBD2 is a possible D gene (6 bases). Trimming pared 1 base from V and 0 bases from J, leaving 13 bases between. The CDR3 covers 17 residues. The germline gives CDR1 SGHRS, CDR2 YFSETQ.

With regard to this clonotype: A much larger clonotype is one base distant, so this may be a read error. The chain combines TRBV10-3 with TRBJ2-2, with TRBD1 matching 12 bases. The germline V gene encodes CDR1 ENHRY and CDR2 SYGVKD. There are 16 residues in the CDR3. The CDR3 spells CAVSPGTGGFGGELFF. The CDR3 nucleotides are TGTGCCGTCAGCCCAGGGACAGGGGGCTTTGGCGGGGAGCTGTTTTTT.

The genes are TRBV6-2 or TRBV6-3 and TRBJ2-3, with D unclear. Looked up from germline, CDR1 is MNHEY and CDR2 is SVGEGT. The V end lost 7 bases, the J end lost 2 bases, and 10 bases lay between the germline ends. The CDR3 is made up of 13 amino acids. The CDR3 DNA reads TGTGCCAGCACCCCATGGGCCACAGATACGCAGTATTTT. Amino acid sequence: CASTPWATDTQYF.

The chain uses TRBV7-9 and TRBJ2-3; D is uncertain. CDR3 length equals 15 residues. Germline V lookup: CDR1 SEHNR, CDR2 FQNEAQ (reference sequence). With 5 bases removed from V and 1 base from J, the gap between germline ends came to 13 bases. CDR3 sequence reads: CASSAIQARTDTQYF. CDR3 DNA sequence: TGTGCCAGCAGCGCAATCCAGGCTCGCACAGATACGCAGTATTTT.

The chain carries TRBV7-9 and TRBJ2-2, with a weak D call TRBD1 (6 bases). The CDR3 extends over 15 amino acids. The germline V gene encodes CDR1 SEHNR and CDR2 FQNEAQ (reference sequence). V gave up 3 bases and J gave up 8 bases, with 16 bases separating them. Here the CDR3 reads CASSFPQGILGELFF. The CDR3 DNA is TGTGCCAGCAGCTTTCCCCAGGGGATTCTGGGGGAGCTGTTTTTT.

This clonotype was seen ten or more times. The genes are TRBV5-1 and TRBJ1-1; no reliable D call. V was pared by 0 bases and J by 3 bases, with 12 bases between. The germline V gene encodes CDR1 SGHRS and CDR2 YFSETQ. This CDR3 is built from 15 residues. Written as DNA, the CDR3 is TGCGCCAGCAGCTTGGAGGTGGTCAAGTACACTGAAGCTTTCTTT. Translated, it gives CASSLEVVKYTEAFF.

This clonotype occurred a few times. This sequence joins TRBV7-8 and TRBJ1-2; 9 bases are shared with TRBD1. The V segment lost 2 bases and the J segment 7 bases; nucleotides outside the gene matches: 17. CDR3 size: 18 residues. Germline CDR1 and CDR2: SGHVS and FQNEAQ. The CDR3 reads CASSLTALLVQGALGYTF. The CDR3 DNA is TGTGCCAGCAGCTTAACCGCCCTACTCGTACAGGGGGCTCTTGGCTACACCTTC.

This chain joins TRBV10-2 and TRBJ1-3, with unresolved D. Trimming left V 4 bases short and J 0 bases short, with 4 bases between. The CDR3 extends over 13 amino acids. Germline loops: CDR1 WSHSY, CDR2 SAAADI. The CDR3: CASSVNSGNTIYF. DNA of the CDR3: TGCGCCAGCAGTGTAAACTCTGGAAACACCATATATTTT.

CDR3 loop: CSARGPLGTGTTEAFF. For the CDR3, the DNA is TGCAGTGCTAGGGGACCACTCGGGACAGGGACGACTGAAGCTTTCTTT. The rearrangement uses TRBV20-1 and TRBJ1-1; TRBD1 agrees at 9 bases. CDR1 and CDR2 (germline): DFQATT, SNEGSKA (reference sequence). The CDR3 has 16 residues. V lost 3 bases to trimming and J lost 5 bases; unmatched junction nucleotides: 13.

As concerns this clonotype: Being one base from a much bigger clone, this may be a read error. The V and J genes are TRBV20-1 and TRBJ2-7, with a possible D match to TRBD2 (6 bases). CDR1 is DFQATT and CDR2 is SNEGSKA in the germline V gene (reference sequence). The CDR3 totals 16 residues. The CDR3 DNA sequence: TGCTGTGCTAGTTTGGCAGGGAGGAGTAGTAGCTACGAGCAGTACTTC. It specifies CCASLAGRSSSYEQYF.

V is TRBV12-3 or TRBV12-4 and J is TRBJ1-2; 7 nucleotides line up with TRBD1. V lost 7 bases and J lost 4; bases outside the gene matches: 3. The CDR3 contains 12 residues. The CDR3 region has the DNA TGTGCCAGCACCCAGGGGGGCTATGGCTACACCTTC. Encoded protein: CASTQGGYGYTF.

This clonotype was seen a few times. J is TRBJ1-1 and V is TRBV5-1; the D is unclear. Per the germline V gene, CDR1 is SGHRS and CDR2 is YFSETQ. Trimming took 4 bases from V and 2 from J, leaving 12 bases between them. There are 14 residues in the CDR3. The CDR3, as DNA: TGCGCCAGCAGCCACGGGCGCCCCAACACTGAAGCTTTCTTT. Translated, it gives CASSHGRPNTEAFF.

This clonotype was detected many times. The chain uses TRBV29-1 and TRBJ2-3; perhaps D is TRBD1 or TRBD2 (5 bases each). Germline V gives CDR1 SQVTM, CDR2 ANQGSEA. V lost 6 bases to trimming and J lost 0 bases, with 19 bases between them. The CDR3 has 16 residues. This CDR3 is CSVAGTGISSTDTQYF. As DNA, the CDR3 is TGCAGCGTCGCTGGGACCGGAATTTCTAGCACAGATACGCAGTATTTT.